A selection of T cell receptor beta chains follows, all from one sample in a study of blood T cell repertoires in COVID-19. TCRdb's copy holds only in-frame clones and misses some; the assay was immunoSEQ multiplex PCR. The sample has approximately 110,000 clones, 71% seen once. Sequences were obtained from peripheral blood. All receptors derive from a human donor with acute or convalescent COVID-19. The donor label of this sample is uncertain. The CDR3 runs from the conserved cysteine through the conserved F or W. D genes are given only for firm matches. Size is stated for part of the rows, as once, few or many counts, or as a class when the clone is expanded.

V	D	length	size	J	DNA	CDR3
TRBV11-2	-	14	-	TRBJ1-2	TGTGCCAGCAGCTTGGGACAAACGGACTATGGCTACACCTTC	CASSLGQTDYGYTF
TRBV10-2	TRBD1	14	-	TRBJ2-5	TGCGCCAGCAGGCGCGGGACAGGCCAAGAGACCCAGTACTTC	CASRRGTGQETQYF
TRBV10-3	TRBD2	14	-	TRBJ2-3	TGTGCCATCAGTGAGCGGGGGGAAACAGATACGCAGTATTTT	CAISERGETDTQYF
TRBV7-2	TRBD2	14	-	TRBJ2-3	TGTGCCAACAGAGCTGGGGGGGGGACAGATACGCAGTATTTT	CANRAGGGTDTQYF
TRBV27	-	15	-	TRBJ1-1	TGTGCCAGCAGTTTATCAGGAGGGAGGAGCACTGAAGCTTTCTTT	CASSLSGGRSTEAFF
TRBV6-1	-	15	-	TRBJ2-6	TGTGCCAGCAGTGACGGGAGCTCTGGGGCCAACGTCCTGACTTTC	CASSDGSSGANVLTF
TRBV4-1	TRBD1	18	few	TRBJ2-6	TGCGCCAGCAGCTCTAGTTTAGGACAGGGGTTTGGGGCCAACGTCCTGACTTTC	CASSSSLGQGFGANVLTF
TRBV30	-	13	-	TRBJ1-5	TGTGCCTGGAGTGACAGTAGCAATCAGCCCCAGCATTTT	CAWSDSSNQPQHF
TRBV5-1	TRBD2	16	few	TRBJ2-1	TGCGCCAGCAGCTTGGGTCTAGCGGGGGGGCACGGTGAGCAGTTCTTC	CASSLGLAGGHGEQFF
TRBV19	TRBD1	15	-	TRBJ1-3	TGTGCCAGTAGTACCACAGGGGATCCGAGAAACACCATATATTTT	CASSTTGDPRNTIYF
TRBV29-1	-	15	-	TRBJ2-7	TGCAGCGTTGAAGGCGGGGTATCGTCCGGTAAGACCCGGTACTTC	CSVEGGVSSGKTRYF
TRBV5-1	-	14	-	TRBJ1-4	TGCGCCAGCAGCCTTGCGGGAACTAATGAAAAACTGTTTTTT	CASSLAGTNEKLFF
TRBV5-1	-	14	-	TRBJ1-2	TGCGCCAGCAGCCTCCAACAGGGAGAAGACGGCTACACCTTC	CASSLQQGEDGYTF
TRBV18	TRBD1	15	-	TRBJ1-3	TGTGCCAGCTCACGGGACAGGGAGTTTGGAAACACCATATATTTT	CASSRDREFGNTIYF
TRBV2	TRBD1	16	-	TRBJ1-4	TGTGCCAGCAGCGAGGACAGGACTGCAACTAATGAAAAACTGTTTTTT	CASSEDRTATNEKLFF
TRBV28	TRBD2	18	-	TRBJ2-5	TGTGCCAGCAGTTTATTAAGACTAGCGGGTTCTCGAGGGGAGACCCAGTACTTC	CASSLLRLAGSRGETQYF
TRBV29-1	-	13	-	TRBJ2-7	TGCAGCGTTGAAGGGTGGAGCTCCTACGAGCAGTACTTC	CSVEGWSSYEQYF
TRBV13	TRBD2	22	-	TRBJ2-1	TGTCCCAGCAGCGTTAGACTAGCGGGGGGGCCCGGGGGATTGAGACCCTACAATGAGCAGTTCTTC	CPSSVRLAGGPGGLRPYNEQFF
TRBV27	-	13	once	TRBJ1-1	TGTGCCAGTTTCAGGGTTTGGGGCACTGAAGCTTTCTTT	CASFRVWGTEAFF
TRBV23-1	-	14	-	TRBJ1-4	TGCGCCAGCAATGATGGGGCGCAGGTTGAAAAACTGTTTTTT	CASNDGAQVEKLFF
TRBV18	-	14	-	TRBJ1-5	TGTGCCAGCTCACCGACCACACAGGGTCAGCCCCAGCATTTT	CASSPTTQGQPQHF
TRBV6-1	-	15	few	TRBJ1-2	TGTGCCAGCAGTGAAGCGCCCGGCGGGAACTATGGCTACACCTTC	CASSEAPGGNYGYTF
TRBV7-9	-	12	-	TRBJ2-3	TGTGCCAGCAGCTCAATCACAGATACGCAGTATTTT	CASSSITDTQYF
TRBV11-2	TRBD2	16	-	TRBJ2-5	TGTGCCAGCAGCTTAATTGGCGGGGGGTTCCAAGAGACCCAGTACTTC	CASSLIGGGFQETQYF
TRBV28	TRBD1	14	-	TRBJ2-2	TGTGCCAGCAGTATCCGGACAGGGACCGGGGAGCTGTTTTTT	CASSIRTGTGELFF
TRBV7-8	TRBD2	15	-	TRBJ2-2	TGTGCCAGCAGCTTAGGGGGGGGGATGAGCGGGGAGCTGTTTTTT	CASSLGGGMSGELFF
TRBV15	TRBD2	15	many	TRBJ2-3	TGTGCCACCAGCAAAACTAGCGGGGCCACAGATACGCAGTATTTT	CATSKTSGATDTQYF
TRBV6-6	TRBD2	15	-	TRBJ2-5	TGTGCCAGCAGTTACCTCGGGGGGGGGTTGGAGACCCAGTACTTC	CASSYLGGGLETQYF
TRBV7-2	TRBD1	13	-	TRBJ1-6	TGTGCCAGCAGCTCAGTAACCGGGACAGAGACGTCTTTT	CASSSVTGTETSF
TRBV2	TRBD2	14	-	TRBJ2-5	TGTGCCAGCAGGAAAGGGACTAGCGGGGGGGAGCAGTACTTC	CASRKGTSGGEQYF
TRBV5-1	-	13	-	TRBJ2-3	TGCGCCAGCAGCTCACAGGGCAGGGATACGCAGTATTTT	CASSSQGRDTQYF
TRBV24-1	TRBD1	16	-	TRBJ2-2	TGTGCCACCAGTGATCGACAGGGGCCCTACACCGGGGAGCTGTTTTTT	CATSDRQGPYTGELFF
TRBV5-6	-	15	-	TRBJ2-1	TGTGCCAGCAGCCCACTATCCCCCGGGGACAATGAGCAGTTCTTC	CASSPLSPGDNEQFF
TRBV12-3/TRBV12-4	-	13	many	TRBJ1-5	TGTGCCAGCAGTCCAACCGGACCGGGACACCAGCATTTT	CASSPTGPGHQHF
TRBV18	TRBD1	17	-	TRBJ2-7	TGTGCCAGCTCACCACAGGTTCAGGGGGCAGGCTCAGGGGAGCAGTACTTC	CASSPQVQGAGSGEQYF
TRBV7-8	-	15	-	TRBJ2-5	TGTGCCAGCAGCCCCGGGAAGAACAAAGGGATGGCCCAGTACTTC	CASSPGKNKGMAQYF
TRBV5-6	-	13	-	TRBJ1-2	TGTGCCAGCAGCTCTGTAGGGGCAAGTGGCTACACCTTC	CASSSVGASGYTF
TRBV6-5	-	14	-	TRBJ1-4	TGTGCCAGCAGCGTTCGGGGTTTCAATGAAAAACTGTTTTTT	CASSVRGFNEKLFF
TRBV5-1	-	15	-	TRBJ1-1	TGCGCCAGCAGCTTAGGGCGGGGACCATCGGCGGCAGCTTTCTTT	CASSLGRGPSAAAFF
TRBV7-9	-	15	-	TRBJ2-5	TGTGCCAGCAGCTTAGATCAAGGGGCCAGGGAGACCCAGTACTTC	CASSLDQGARETQYF
TRBV4-2	-	13	-	TRBJ2-1	TGTGCCAGCAGCCAAGTACAGGACAATGAGCAGTTCTTC	CASSQVQDNEQFF
TRBV28	-	14	-	TRBJ1-6	TGTGCCAGCAGTCCCCCGGACAACAATTCACCCCTCCACTTT	CASSPPDNNSPLHF
TRBV19	TRBD1	14	-	TRBJ1-3	TGTGCCAGTAGGGCACAGGGGTCTGGAAACACCATATATTTT	CASRAQGSGNTIYF
TRBV7-9	-	16	-	TRBJ1-3	TGTGCCAGCAGCTTAGTCCCAGGAACCTATGGAAACACCATATATTTT	CASSLVPGTYGNTIYF
TRBV30	TRBD1	17	-	TRBJ1-6	TGTGCCACCACCGGGACAGCGAAAAGCTCCTATAATTCACCCCTCCACTTT	CATTGTAKSSYNSPLHF
TRBV4-1	TRBD2	16	many	TRBJ2-1	TGCGCCAGCAGCCATCCCAGAGCGGGGGGGTGGAATGAGCAGTTCTTC	CASSHPRAGGWNEQFF
TRBV3-1/TRBV3-2	TRBD1	16	-	TRBJ1-1	TGTGCCAGCAGCCAAGATGGGCAGGGGGCTAACACTGAAGCTTTCTTT	CASSQDGQGANTEAFF
TRBV29-1	-	13	-	TRBJ1-1	TGCAGCGTTGACAGGGGATATAGCACTGAAGCTTTCTTT	CSVDRGYSTEAFF
TRBV5-1	-	15	once	TRBJ1-5	TGCGCCAGCAGCTTGGATGGCAGGAACAATCAGCCCCAGCATTTT	CASSLDGRNNQPQHF
TRBV14	TRBD1	13	few	TRBJ1-2	TGTGCCAGCAGCCACCGACAGGGGGATGGCTACACCTTC	CASSHRQGDGYTF
TRBV2	-	14	-	TRBJ2-5	TGTGCCAGCAGTGCGGACAGCGCCCAAGAGACCCAGTACTTC	CASSADSAQETQYF
TRBV6-5	TRBD1	15	few	TRBJ1-4	TGTGCCAGCAGGCGGACAGGTCTCGGTAATGAAAAACTGTTTTTT	CASRRTGLGNEKLFF
TRBV3-1/TRBV3-2	TRBD2	17	-	TRBJ2-2	TGTGCCAGCAGCCAAGTGCGGGGGGGCCTGGACACCGGGGAGCTGTTTTTT	CASSQVRGGLDTGELFF
TRBV2	TRBD1	15	-	TRBJ1-6	TGTGCCAGCAGACGCTATCAGGGGGCTGGTTCACCCCTCCACTTT	CASRRYQGAGSPLHF
TRBV10-1	-	21	-	TRBJ1-5	TGCGCCAGCAGCGGGAACAGGGCAAAGGTCGGGCGAGGGATGAGCAATCAGCCCCAGCATTTT	CASSGNRAKVGRGMSNQPQHF
TRBV30	-	15	few	TRBJ1-3	TGTGCCTGGAGTCCGGACATCCAAAATCGAAACACCATATATTTT	CAWSPDIQNRNTIYF
TRBV5-8	TRBD1	16	-	TRBJ2-3	TGTGCCAGCAGCAGCGGCAGGGGGCAGTTGACAGATACGCAGTATTTT	CASSSGRGQLTDTQYF
TRBV18	-	14	-	TRBJ2-7	TGTGCCAGCTCACAGGGCAGGGGAAACTACGAGCAGTACTTC	CASSQGRGNYEQYF
TRBV6-5	-	12	-	TRBJ2-7	TGTGCCAGCAGTTCGACAAGGCACGAGCAGTACTTC	CASSSTRHEQYF